This T cell receptor beta chain was recovered during a study of early T cells in non-severe SARS-CoV-2 infection (dated by TCRdb to the early 2020s). Broadly, across the study: Bulk RNA from unsorted whole blood was used for TCR sequencing, so alpha and beta chains could not be paired.

Broad study findings and their caveats: Matching against VDJdb was skewed toward anti-spike CD8 responses, likely underestimated virus-specific expansions, and missed private and CD4 specificities.

This was a case-control study nested in a cohort of healthcare workers in London, UK, who had nasopharyngeal swab PCR tests and blood samples taken every week. Healthcare workers were recruited during the week of the UK lockdown, between 23 and 31 March 2020, and followed weekly for up to roughly 15 weeks. The library relied on 5' RACE. TCRdb shows the sequencer as NextSeq 500. Unique molecular identifiers were attached to individual cDNA molecules in the TCR library protocol so that sequencing error and PCR bias could be corrected. Both TCR alpha and beta chains were sequenced, and tight co-correlation was observed between alpha and beta sequence abundances in each sample. Per the source publication's procedure: V gene, J gene and CDR3 annotation of TCR sequences was performed with Decombinator V4. TCRs were defined as expanded if a significant change between any two time points was detected under a Poisson model with p below 0.0001. TCR abundances were normalised to the total number of TCRs sequenced per sample and expressed as counts per million. TRAV1-2 paired with TRAJ12, TRAJ20 or TRAJ33 defined MAIT TCRs, while TRAV10 paired with TRAJ18 defined iNKT TCRs. A search of VDJdb, accessed on 1 November 2021, was run for TCRs annotated to CMV, EBV and SARS-CoV-2, with TCRs annotated for multiple antigens excluded. The public reads were reanalyzed by TCRdb: fastp trimming at Q25, MiXCR alignment, in-frame beta chains only. Identical CDR3 proteins give one entry, which carries the most common genes and DNA. These V and J calls originate from TCRdb's pipeline instead of the authors' own analysis. The sample has around 92,000 distinct CDR3 sequences on record, around 10% of them singletons. Of the sample, approximately 5.4% is held by the ten largest clones.

This clonotype has a handful of counts. There is no known antigen for this receptor. Qualities for individual bases were not recorded, and no much larger clone is one base off. The germline V gene provides CDR1 SNHLY and CDR2 FYNNEI. There are 14 amino acids in the CDR3, from cysteine to phenylalanine inclusive. Only CDR3 DNA is held: 42 bases, read in frame from base 1. V trim: 6 bases; J trim: 0 bases; unmatched bases: 2. The sequence joins TRBV2 to TRBJ1-5; 7 bases in the middle match TRBD1. Input material: whole blood. This TCR came from an adult who was a healthcare worker with PCR-confirmed SARS-CoV-2 infection or an uninfected control (not recorded which). The CDR3 reads CASRTGNSNQPQHF. The DNA reads as follows: TGTGCCAGCAGGACAGGGAATAGCAATCAGCCCCAGCATTTT.